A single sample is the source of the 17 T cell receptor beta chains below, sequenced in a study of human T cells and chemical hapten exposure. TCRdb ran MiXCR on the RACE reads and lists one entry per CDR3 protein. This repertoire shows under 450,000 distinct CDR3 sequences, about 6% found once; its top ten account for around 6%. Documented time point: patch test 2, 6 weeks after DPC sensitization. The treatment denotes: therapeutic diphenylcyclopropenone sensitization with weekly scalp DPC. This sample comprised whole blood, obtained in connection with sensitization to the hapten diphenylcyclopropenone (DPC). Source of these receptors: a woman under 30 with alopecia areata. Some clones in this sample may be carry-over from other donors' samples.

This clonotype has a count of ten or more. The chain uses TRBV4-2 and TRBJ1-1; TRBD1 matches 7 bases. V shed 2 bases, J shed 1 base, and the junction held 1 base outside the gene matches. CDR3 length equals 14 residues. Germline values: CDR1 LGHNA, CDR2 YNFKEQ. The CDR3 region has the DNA TGTGCCAGCAGCCAAAGACAGGGGAACACTGAAGCTTTCTTT. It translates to CASSQRQGNTEAFF.

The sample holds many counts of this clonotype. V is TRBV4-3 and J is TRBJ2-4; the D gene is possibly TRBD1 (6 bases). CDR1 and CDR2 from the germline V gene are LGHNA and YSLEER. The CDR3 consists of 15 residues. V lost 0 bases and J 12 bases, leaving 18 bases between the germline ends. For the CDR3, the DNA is TGCGCCAGCAGCCAAGATTGGCCCGGACAAGGGGGTCAGTACTTC. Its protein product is CASSQDWPGQGGQYF.

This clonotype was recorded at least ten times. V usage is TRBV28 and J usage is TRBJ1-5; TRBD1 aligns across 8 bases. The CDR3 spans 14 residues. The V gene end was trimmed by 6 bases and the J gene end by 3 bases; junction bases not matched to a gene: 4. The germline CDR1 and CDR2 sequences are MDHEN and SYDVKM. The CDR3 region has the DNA TGTGCCAGCAGCAAGACAGGGGTCAATCAGCCCCAGCATTTT. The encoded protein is CASSKTGVNQPQHF.

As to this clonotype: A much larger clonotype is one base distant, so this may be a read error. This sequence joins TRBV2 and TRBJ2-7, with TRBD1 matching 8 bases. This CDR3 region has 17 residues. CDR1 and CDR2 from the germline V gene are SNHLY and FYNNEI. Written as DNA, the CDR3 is TGTGACAGCGAGTACCGACAGGGGACCGTCCGTTTCTACGAGCAGTACTTC. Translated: CDSEYRQGTVRFYEQYF.

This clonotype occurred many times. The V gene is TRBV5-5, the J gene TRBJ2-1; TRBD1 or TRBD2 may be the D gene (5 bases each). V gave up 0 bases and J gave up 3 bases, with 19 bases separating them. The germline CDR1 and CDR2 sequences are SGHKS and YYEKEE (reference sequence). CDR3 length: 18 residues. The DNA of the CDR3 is TGTGCCAGCAGCTTGGAGGGGACCTCACAATTGTACTACAATGAGCAGTTCTTC. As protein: CASSLEGTSQLYYNEQFF.

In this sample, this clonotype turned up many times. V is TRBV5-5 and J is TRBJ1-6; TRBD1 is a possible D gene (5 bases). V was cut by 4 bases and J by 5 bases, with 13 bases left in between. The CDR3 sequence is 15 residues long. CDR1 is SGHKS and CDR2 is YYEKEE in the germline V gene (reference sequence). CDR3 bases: TGTGCCAGCAGCCAGCAAATGACAGATAATTCACCCCTCCACTTT. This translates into CASSQQMTDNSPLHF.

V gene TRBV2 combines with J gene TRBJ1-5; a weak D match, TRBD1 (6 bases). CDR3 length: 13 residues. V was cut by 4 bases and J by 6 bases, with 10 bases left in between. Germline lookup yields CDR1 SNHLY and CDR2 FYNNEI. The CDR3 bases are TGTGCCAGCAGTGGCAGACAGGCTCAGCCCCAGCATTTT. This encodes CASSGRQAQPQHF.

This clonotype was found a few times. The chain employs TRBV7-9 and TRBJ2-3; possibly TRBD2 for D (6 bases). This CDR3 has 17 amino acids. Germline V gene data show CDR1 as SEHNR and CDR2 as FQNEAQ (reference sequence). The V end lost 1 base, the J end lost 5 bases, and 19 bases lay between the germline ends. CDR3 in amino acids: CASSLGIFAGPGDTQYF. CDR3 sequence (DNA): TGTGCCAGCAGCTTAGGGATTTTCGCGGGGCCGGGAGATACGCAGTATTTT.

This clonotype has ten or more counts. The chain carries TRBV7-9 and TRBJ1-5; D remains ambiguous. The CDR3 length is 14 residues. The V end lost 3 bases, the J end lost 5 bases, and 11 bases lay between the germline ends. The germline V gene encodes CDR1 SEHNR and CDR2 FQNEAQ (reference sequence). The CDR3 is CASSFTGYDQPQHF. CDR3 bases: TGTGCCAGCAGCTTCACGGGTTACGATCAGCCCCAGCATTTT. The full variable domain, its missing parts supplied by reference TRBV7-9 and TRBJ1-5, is DTGVSQNPRHKITKRGQNVTFRCDPISEHNRLYWYRQTLGQGPEFLTYFQNEAQLEKSRLLSDRFSAERPKGSFSTLEIQRTEQGDSAMYLCASSFTGYDQPQHFGDGTRLSIL.

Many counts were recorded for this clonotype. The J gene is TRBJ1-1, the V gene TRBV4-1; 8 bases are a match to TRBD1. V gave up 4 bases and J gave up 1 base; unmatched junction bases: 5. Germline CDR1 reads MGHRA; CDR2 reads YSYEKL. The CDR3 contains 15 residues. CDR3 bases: TGCGCCAGCAGCCCCAACAGGGGGGAGAACACTGAAGCTTTCTTT. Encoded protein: CASSPNRGENTEAFF.

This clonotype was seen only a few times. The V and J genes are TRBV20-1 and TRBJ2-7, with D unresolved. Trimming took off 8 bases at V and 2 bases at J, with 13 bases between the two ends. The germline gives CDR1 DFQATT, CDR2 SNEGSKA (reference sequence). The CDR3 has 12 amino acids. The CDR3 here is CSSIAVPYEQYF. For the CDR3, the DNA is TGCAGTTCAATTGCCGTACCCTACGAGCAGTACTTC.

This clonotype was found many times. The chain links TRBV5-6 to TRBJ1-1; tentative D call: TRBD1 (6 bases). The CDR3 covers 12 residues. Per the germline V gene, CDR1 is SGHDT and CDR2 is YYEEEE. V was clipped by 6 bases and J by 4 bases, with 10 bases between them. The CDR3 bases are TGTGCCAGCAACCAGGGGAGCACTGAAGCTTTCTTT. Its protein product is CASNQGSTEAFF.

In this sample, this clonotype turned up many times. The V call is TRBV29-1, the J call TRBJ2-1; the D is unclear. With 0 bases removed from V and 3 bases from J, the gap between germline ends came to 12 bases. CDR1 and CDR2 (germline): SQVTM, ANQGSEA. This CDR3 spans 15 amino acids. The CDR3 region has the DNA TGCAGCGTTGAAGATCCTGTCGGATTCTACAATGAGCAGTTCTTC. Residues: CSVEDPVGFYNEQFF.

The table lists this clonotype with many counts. The CDR3 reads CASSQGDGSNEAFF. The DNA of the CDR3 is TGCGCCAGCAGCCAAGGCGATGGATCAAATGAAGCTTTCTTT. This chain connects TRBV4-3 to TRBJ1-1, with unresolved D. Germline V gene lookup returns CDR1 LGHNA and CDR2 YSLEER. This CDR3 has 14 amino acids. V was trimmed by 1 base and J by 7 bases, leaving 13 bases between them.

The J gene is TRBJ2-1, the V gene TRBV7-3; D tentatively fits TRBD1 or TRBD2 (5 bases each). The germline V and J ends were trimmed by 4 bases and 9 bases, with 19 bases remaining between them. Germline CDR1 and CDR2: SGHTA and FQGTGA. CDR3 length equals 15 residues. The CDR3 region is CASSSRGTAGTEQFF. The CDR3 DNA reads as TGTGCCAGCAGCTCAAGGGGTACTGCCGGGACTGAGCAGTTCTTC.

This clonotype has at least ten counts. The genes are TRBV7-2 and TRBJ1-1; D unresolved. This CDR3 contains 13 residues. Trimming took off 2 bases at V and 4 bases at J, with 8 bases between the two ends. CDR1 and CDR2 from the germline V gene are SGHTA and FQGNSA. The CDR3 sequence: CASSLSRPTEAFF. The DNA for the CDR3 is TGTGCCAGCAGCTTAAGCAGACCCACTGAAGCTTTCTTT.

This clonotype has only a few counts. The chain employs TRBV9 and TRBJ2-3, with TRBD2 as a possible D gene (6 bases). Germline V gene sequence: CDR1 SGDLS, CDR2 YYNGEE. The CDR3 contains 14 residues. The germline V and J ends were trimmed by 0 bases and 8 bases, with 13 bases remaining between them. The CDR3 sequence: CASSVDGGLVTQYF. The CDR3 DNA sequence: TGTGCCAGCAGCGTAGACGGAGGGTTAGTTACGCAGTATTTT.